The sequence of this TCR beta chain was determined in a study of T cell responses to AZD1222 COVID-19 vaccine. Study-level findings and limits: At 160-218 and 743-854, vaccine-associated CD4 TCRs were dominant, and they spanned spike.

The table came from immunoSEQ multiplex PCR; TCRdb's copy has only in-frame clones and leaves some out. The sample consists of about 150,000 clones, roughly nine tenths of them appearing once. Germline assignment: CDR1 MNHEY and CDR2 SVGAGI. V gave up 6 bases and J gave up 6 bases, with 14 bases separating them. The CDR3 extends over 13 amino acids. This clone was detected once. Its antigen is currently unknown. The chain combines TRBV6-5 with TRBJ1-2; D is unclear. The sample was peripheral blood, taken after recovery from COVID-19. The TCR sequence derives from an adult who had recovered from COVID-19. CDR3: CASRAERAHGYTF. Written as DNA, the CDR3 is TGTGCCAGCAGGGCGGAGAGGGCCCATGGCTACACCTTC.